These T cell receptor beta chains were read from a single sample in a study of shared clonotypes between healthy human individuals. Profiled with immunoSEQ multiplex PCR; TCRdb holds only in-frame clones, not every one. This table holds about 2.1 million clones, just over 90% found once. Sequencing was done on a sample of naive CD8+ T cells from PBMCs. All receptors derive from a man between 18 and 35 years old in good health. Some clones in this sample may be carry-over from other donors' samples. Each CDR3 is given with its conserved first and last residue. D genes are given only for firm matches. Size is stated for part of the rows, as once, few or many counts, or as a class when the clone is expanded.

size	D	J	V	DNA	CDR3
NA	NA	TRBJ2-5	TRBV7-9	TGTGCCAGCAGCTCCGGAGGCCTTCTTTTGGGCCAGTACTTC	CASSSGGLLLGQYF
NA	TRBD1	TRBJ1-2	TRBV9	TGTGCCAGCAGCGTAGGGGACAGGGGGTACTATGGCTACACCTTC	CASSVGDRGYYGYTF
NA	NA	TRBJ2-7	TRBV28	TGTGCCAGCAGTCCCCCAGGGGACCTTCTAGTAGAGCAGTACTTC	CASSPPGDLLVEQYF
NA	NA	TRBJ2-7	TRBV14	TGTGCCAGCAGCCCTGGAGGTTGGGGCTCCTACGAGCAGTACTTC	CASSPGGWGSYEQYF
NA	NA	TRBJ2-1	TRBV28	TGTGCCAGCAGTTTAGGCGGGACCTACAATGAGCAGTTCTTC	CASSLGGTYNEQFF
NA	NA	TRBJ2-1	TRBV7-9	TGTGCCAGCTATCTCGGGGGTTCCTACAATGAGCAGTTCTTC	CASYLGGSYNEQFF
NA	NA	TRBJ2-7	TRBV7-8	TGTGCCAGCAGCTACCCAGGGGAAGTCATCTACGAGCAGTACTTC	CASSYPGEVIYEQYF
NA	NA	TRBJ2-7	TRBV7-9	TGTGCCAGCAGCCCAATGACGAGCTACGAGCAGTACTTC	CASSPMTSYEQYF
NA	NA	TRBJ1-1	TRBV9	TGTGCCAGCAGCGTAGCTGGTGGTACACACAGGAACACTGAAGCTTTCTTT	CASSVAGGTHRNTEAFF
NA	TRBD2	TRBJ2-2	TRBV29-1	TGCAGCGTTGAAGGGCTAGCGGGAGTTAAAGCCGGGGAGCTGTTTTTT	CSVEGLAGVKAGELFF
NA	TRBD1	TRBJ2-7	TRBV6-6	TGTGCCAGCAGTCACACGGGACAGGGGTCCTACGAGCAGTACTTC	CASSHTGQGSYEQYF
NA	TRBD1	TRBJ2-5	TRBV6-1	TGTGCCAGCATAGACAGGGGTTGGAAGACCCAGTACTTC	CASIDRGWKTQYF
NA	TRBD1	TRBJ2-7	TRBV10-1	TGCGCCAGCAGTGCCCGACAGGGGCCTACCTACGAGCAGTACTTC	CASSARQGPTYEQYF
NA	NA	TRBJ1-5	TRBV7-9	TGTGCCAGCAGCCGGACGGATAGCAATCAGCCCCAGCATTTT	CASSRTDSNQPQHF
NA	NA	TRBJ2-7	TRBV12-5	TGTGCTAGTGGTTTTATGACAGCCTGGTTGAAGCAGTACTTC	CASGFMTAWLKQYF
NA	TRBD2	TRBJ2-6	TRBV7-8	TGTGCCAGCAGCTTAGGGTGGGCTAGCGGGAGTATACGCGTCCTGACTTTC	CASSLGWASGSIRVLTF
once	NA	TRBJ1-2	TRBV27	TGTGCCAGCAGTTTAATGGGCGGCCGAGCCTATGGCTACACCTTC	CASSLMGGRAYGYTF
NA	NA	TRBJ2-7	TRBV11-3	TGTGCCAGCACCCAAAGGCAGGGGGCTGGCGGGAGGGCCCCACCCTACGAGCAGTACTTC	CASTQRQGAGGRAPPYEQYF
NA	TRBD2	TRBJ2-3	TRBV10-3	TGTGCCATCAGTGACCCAACTTTAGCGGGAGTTGTGGATACGCAGTATTTT	CAISDPTLAGVVDTQYF
once	TRBD1	TRBJ1-5	TRBV6-1	TGTGCCAGCACGGACAGGGTTAGTGGCAATCAGCCCCAGCATTTT	CASTDRVSGNQPQHF
NA	NA	TRBJ2-3	TRBV28	TGTGCCAGCAGTTTGACATGGGAGTTGGAGACAGATACGCAGTATTTT	CASSLTWELETDTQYF
NA	NA	TRBJ1-3	TRBV9	TGTGCCAGCAGCGTGAGAGAAGGGGGAAACACCATATATTTT	CASSVREGGNTIYF
NA	NA	TRBJ1-3	TRBV9	TGTGCCAGCAGTCCTAGGGGGACAAGTGGAAACACCATATATTTT	CASSPRGTSGNTIYF
NA	TRBD2	TRBJ2-7	TRBV9	TGTGCCAGCAGCGCGTCCCCCTCCCCTGCGGGAGGGCCCTACGAGCAGTACTTC	CASSASPSPAGGPYEQYF
NA	TRBD2	TRBJ2-7	TRBV5-8	TGTGCCAGCAACCAAGGACTAGCGGGACACGAGCAGTACTTC	CASNQGLAGHEQYF
NA	NA	TRBJ1-1	TRBV6-1	TGTGCCAGCAGTGAACCGGGACGGCTGAACACTGAAGCTTTCTTT	CASSEPGRLNTEAFF
NA	NA	TRBJ2-7	TRBV27	TGTGCCAGCAGTTCCTCGGTCGGAGTCATCTCCTACGAGCAGTACTTC	CASSSSVGVISYEQYF
NA	TRBD1	TRBJ1-2	TRBV13	TGTGCCAGCAGCCCAAACCTATCCGGGACAGGGGTCGGTGGCTACACCTTC	CASSPNLSGTGVGGYTF
NA	TRBD2	TRBJ2-3	TRBV2	TGTGCCAGCAGTGATCGGCCTAGCGGGAGATTAGCAGATACGCAGTATTTT	CASSDRPSGRLADTQYF
NA	NA	TRBJ2-7	TRBV5-6	TGTGCCAGCAGCCAGCTGACGTACGGGACCCCTACCTACGAGCAGTACTTC	CASSQLTYGTPTYEQYF
few	NA	TRBJ1-1	TRBV7-3	TGTGCCAGCAGCTTATCAGCATACACTGAAGCTTTCTTT	CASSLSAYTEAFF
NA	NA	TRBJ2-7	TRBV29-1	TGCAGCGTTACCCCGGAGAGCTCCTACGAGCAGTACTTC	CSVTPESSYEQYF
NA	NA	TRBJ1-6	TRBV28	TGTGCCAGCAGTCCCGTTGTGGATGACAATTCACCCCTCCACTTT	CASSPVVDDNSPLHF
NA	TRBD2	TRBJ2-1	TRBV28	TGTGCCAGCAGTTTACTGGGCGGGAGGGCCAGTAATGAGCAGTTCTTC	CASSLLGGRASNEQFF
NA	NA	TRBJ2-6	TRBV27	TGTGCCAGCAGATCGGGACCTGGGGCCAACGTCCTGACTTTC	CASRSGPGANVLTF
NA	NA	TRBJ2-7	TRBV4-3	TGCGCCAGCAGCCAAGACAGGAGCTTCTACGAGCAGTACTTC	CASSQDRSFYEQYF
NA	NA	TRBJ2-7	TRBV7-8	TGTGCCAGCAGCTTAAGACCAGGGAGCTCCTACGAGCAGTACTTC	CASSLRPGSSYEQYF
NA	NA	TRBJ2-1	TRBV10-3	TGTGCCATCAGTGAAGTAGCTAGTGAGCAGTTCTTC	CAISEVASEQFF
NA	NA	TRBJ2-7	TRBV10-3	TGTGCCATCAGTGAAACCTCTTCTGGACTCCCCCTCGAGCAGTACTTC	CAISETSSGLPLEQYF
NA	NA	TRBJ2-5	TRBV4-3	TGCGCCAGCAGCCAAGCAGGGGCCCAAGAGACCCAGTACTTC	CASSQAGAQETQYF
NA	TRBD1	TRBJ1-2	TRBV27	TGTGCCAGCAGTTTAAAGGGGGCCTATGGCTACACCTTC	CASSLKGAYGYTF
NA	TRBD2	TRBJ2-3	TRBV27	TGTGCCAGCAGTTTAATAGCTAGCGGGAGAGTGGGTATAACAGATACGCAGTATTTT	CASSLIASGRVGITDTQYF
NA	TRBD1	TRBJ2-3	TRBV5-1	TGCGCCAGCAGCTTACGGGACAGGGTAGCAGATACGCAGTATTTT	CASSLRDRVADTQYF
NA	TRBD1	TRBJ2-7	TRBV5-1	TGCGCCAGCAGCTTGGGGGACAGGGGCACAAATTACGAGCAGTACTTC	CASSLGDRGTNYEQYF
NA	TRBD2	TRBJ2-1	TRBV9	TGTGCCAGCAGCGAGACTAGCGGGATCAGGAGCTCCTACAATGAGCAGTTCTTC	CASSETSGIRSSYNEQFF
NA	NA	TRBJ2-7	TRBV19	TGTGCCAGTTTTGACGGATACGAGCAGTACTTC	CASFDGYEQYF
NA	TRBD2	TRBJ2-4	TRBV9	TGTGCCAGCAGCGTAGGGCGAGGGACTAGCGGGAGGGAAATTCAGTACTTC	CASSVGRGTSGREIQYF